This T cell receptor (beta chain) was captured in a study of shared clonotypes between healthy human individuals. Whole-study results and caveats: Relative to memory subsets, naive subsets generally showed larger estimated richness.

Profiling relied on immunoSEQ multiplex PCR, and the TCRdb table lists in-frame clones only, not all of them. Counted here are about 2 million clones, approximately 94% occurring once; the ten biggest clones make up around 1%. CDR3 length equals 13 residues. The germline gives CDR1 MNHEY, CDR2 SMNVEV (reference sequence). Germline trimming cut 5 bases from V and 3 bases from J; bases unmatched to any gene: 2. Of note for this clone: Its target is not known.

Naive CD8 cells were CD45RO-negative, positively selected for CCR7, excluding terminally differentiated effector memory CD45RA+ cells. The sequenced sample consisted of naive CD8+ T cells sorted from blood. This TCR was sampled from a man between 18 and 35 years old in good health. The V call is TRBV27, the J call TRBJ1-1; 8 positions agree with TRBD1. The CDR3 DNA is TGTGCCAGCAGTGACAGGGGTGACACTGAAGCTTTCTTT. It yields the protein CASSDRGDTEAFF.